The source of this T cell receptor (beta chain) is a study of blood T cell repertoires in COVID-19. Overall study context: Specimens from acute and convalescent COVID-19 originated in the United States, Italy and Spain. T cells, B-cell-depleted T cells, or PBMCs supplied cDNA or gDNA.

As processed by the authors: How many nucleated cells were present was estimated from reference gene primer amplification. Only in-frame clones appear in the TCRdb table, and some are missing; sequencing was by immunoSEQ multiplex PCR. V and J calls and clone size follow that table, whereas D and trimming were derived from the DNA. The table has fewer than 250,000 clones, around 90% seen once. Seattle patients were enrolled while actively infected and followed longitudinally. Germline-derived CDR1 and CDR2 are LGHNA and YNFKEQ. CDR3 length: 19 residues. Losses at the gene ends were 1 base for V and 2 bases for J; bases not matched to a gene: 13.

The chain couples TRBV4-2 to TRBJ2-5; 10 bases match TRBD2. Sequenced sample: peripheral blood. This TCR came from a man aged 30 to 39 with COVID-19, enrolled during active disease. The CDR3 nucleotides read TGTGCCAGCAGCCAAGGTCCGGGACTAGCGACGGGGAGGCAAGAGACCCAGTACTTC. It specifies CASSQGPGLATGRQETQYF.